A single T cell receptor beta chain is shown here with its context. Data came from immunoSEQ multiplex PCR; TCRdb stores just in-frame clones and leaves some out. The sample comprises under 100,000 clones, about 95% of which are singletons, and about 2.5% rests with the top ten. V gave up 2 bases and J gave up 1 base, with 8 bases separating them. CDR1 and CDR2 (germline): MNHNS, SASEGT. CDR3 length equals 14 residues. The sample comes from a study of T cell changes during pregnancy in multiple sclerosis. The sequenced sample was peripheral blood, obtained in the third trimester of pregnancy. The rearrangement uses TRBV6-1 and TRBJ1-1; no firm D call. This receptor was obtained from a female donor with multiple sclerosis, enrolled in a pregnancy study. CDR3 protein: CASSERAGNTEAFF. The CDR3 DNA sequence: TGTGCCAGCAGTGAAAGGGCGGGGAACACTGAAGCTTTCTTT.